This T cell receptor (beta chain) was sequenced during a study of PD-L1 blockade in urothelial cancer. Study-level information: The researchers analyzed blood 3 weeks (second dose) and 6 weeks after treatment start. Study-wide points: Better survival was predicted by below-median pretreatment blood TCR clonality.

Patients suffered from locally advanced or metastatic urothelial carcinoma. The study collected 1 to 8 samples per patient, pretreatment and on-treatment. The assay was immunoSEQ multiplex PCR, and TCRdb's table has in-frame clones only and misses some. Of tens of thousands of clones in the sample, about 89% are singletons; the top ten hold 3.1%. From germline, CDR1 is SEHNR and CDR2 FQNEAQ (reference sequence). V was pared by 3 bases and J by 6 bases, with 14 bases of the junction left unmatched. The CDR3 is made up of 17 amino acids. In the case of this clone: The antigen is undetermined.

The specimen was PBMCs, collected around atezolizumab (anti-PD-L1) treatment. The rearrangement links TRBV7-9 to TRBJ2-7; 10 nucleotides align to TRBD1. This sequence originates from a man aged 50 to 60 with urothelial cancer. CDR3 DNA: TGTGCCAGCAGCTTTTTCCCAGACAGGGGGCTGGTATGCGAGCAGTACTTC. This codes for CASSFFPDRGLVCEQYF.